This T cell receptor beta chain was obtained from a study of T cells in Graves' hyperthyroidism and ophthalmopathy. Aged 18 to 65, the patients had hyperthyroidism that was newly diagnosed and had lasted under 2 months. As to this clonotype: Its antigen remains unidentified.

Study-wide results and limits: Most expanded thyroid clonotypes above 0.001 recurred in blood.

The CDR3 totals 14 residues. Trimming removed 6 bases at V and 3 bases at J, with 15 bases between. CDR1 DFQATT and CDR2 SNEGSKA come from the germline V gene (reference sequence). Amplified regions were TCR beta CDR3 sequences from RNA transcripts. Using the HTBI primer set, a first-round RT-PCR was run on the TCR CDR3. TCRdb reprocessed the multiplex PCR reads with MiXCR, giving one entry per CDR3 protein. The table has more than 600,000 distinct CDR3 sequences, around 15% seen once. The source is a man aged 18 to 30 with Graves' hyperthyroidism. This sequence joins TRBV20-1 and TRBJ1-5; no reliable D call. Sequenced: blood. The CDR3 here is CSAPGPRLNQPQHF. The CDR3, as DNA: TGCAGTGCGCCCGGGCCCCGCCTCAATCAGCCCCAGCATTTT.